This TCR beta chain was captured in a study of blood T cell repertoires in COVID-19. About the study: Samples of COVID-19 (acute and convalescent) were obtained from the United States, Italy and Spain.

The CDR3 has 13 amino acids. Germline V CDR1 and CDR2: LNHNV, YYDKDF (reference sequence). Trimming removed 8 bases from V and 0 bases from J, with 9 bases in between. The Seattle site enrolled patients during active infection and followed them longitudinally. Per the authors' pipeline: Nucleated cell number was recorded as an estimate derived from reference gene primer amplification. Produced via immunoSEQ multiplex PCR; TCRdb's table is partial and in-frame only. Clone size and the V and J calls come from that table; the DNA yielded D and trimming. The sample records a few hundred thousand clones, about nine tenths being singletons.

The J gene is TRBJ2-3, the V gene TRBV15; no reliable D call. The clonotype originates from a woman in her twenties or thirties with COVID-19, enrolled during active disease. Specimen: peripheral blood. The CDR3, as DNA: TGTGCCACCTCGGGTGCTAGCACAGATACGCAGTATTTT. Amino acids: CATSGASTDTQYF.